This section outlines one T cell receptor beta chain sequence together with its context. It has no known antigen specificity. Base qualities are not provided; no much larger clone lies one nucleotide away. Unmatched junction bases come to 11, with V trimmed by 6 bases and J by 1 base. The CDR3, from cysteine to phenylalanine, totals 16 residues. The only DNA kept is the CDR3, 48 bases in frame from the first base. The germline V gene supplies CDR1 MNHEY and CDR2 SVGEGT. Whole blood was collected in K2EDTA tubes by collaborating institutions according to the institutions' own protocols. Collaborator samples were shipped for TCRbeta analysis as frozen whole blood, isolated PBMCs, or DNA extracted from either sample type. The immunoSEQ Assay, a bias-controlled multiplex PCR, was used to amplify TCRbeta CDR3 regions from genomic DNA. For the original study's pipeline: Nucleated cell counts per sample were estimated from amplification of reference gene primers within the assay. Sequence reads were collapsed and filtered to measure the absolute abundance of every unique TCRbeta CDR3 rearrangement. For each sample, productive Simpson clonality was calculated as the square root of Simpson's diversity index across productive rearrangements. TCRdb's version of the immuneACCESS table is confined to in-frame rearrangements and falls short of the full clone set. An unresolved V gene accounts for under half of the shortfall where checked; the remainder is of unknown origin. The DNA was the basis for D and trimming; V, J and clone size are from that table. The sample yields roughly 190,000 clones; around 83% were counted once. The top ten clones comprise 2.5% to 3.5% of the sample.

This entry is derived from a study of blood T cell repertoires in COVID-19 (TCRdb year 2020). With regard to the full study: Samples from collaborators originated in the United States, Italy and Spain and spanned both the acute and convalescent phases of COVID-19. The material from the prospective study consisted of cDNA or gDNA derived from T cells, B-cell-depleted T cells, or PBMCs. The dataset comprised deeply sampled blood TCRbeta repertoires from subjects exposed to, actively infected with, or recovered from COVID-19. A freely available public database, intended as a resource for researchers studying the immune response to SARS-CoV-2, is where the repertoires were released. The samples were drawn from two sources: the first 160 participants of the ongoing ImmuneRACE study, and 1,000 to 1,500 subjects contributed by 6 global collaborators. Sample metadata almost always included a de-identified subject ID, COVID-19 status, age in years and sex. HLA class I and class II types, where available, came from metadata supplied by the sample provider rather than from assay-based typing. What the research found in general, with its limitations: The amount of clinical and demographic metadata varied by source and participant and was provided uncurated.

The chain uses TRBV6-2 or TRBV6-3 and TRBJ1-1, and 7 bases in between align with TRBD1. The sequencing input was peripheral blood. The clonotype comes from a man aged 45-60 years with active or convalescent COVID-19. The CDR3 amino acid sequence is: CASSFGQTGSNTEAFF. In nucleotides, the sequence is TGTGCCAGCAGCTTTGGACAGACAGGGTCGAACACTGAAGCTTTCTTT.